Listed here are 12 T cell receptor beta chains from one sample, sequenced in a study of T cells of healthy individuals. One entry per CDR3 protein, called by TCRdb with MiXCR from the 5' RACE reads. In the table there are 65,000 to 90,000 distinct CDR3 sequences, 5% of which are singletons. These TCRs come from a female donor in good health.

V and J are TRBV6-1 and TRBJ1-1; D is unclear. This CDR3 contains 15 residues. Germline V CDR1 and CDR2: MNHNS, SASEGT. V was shortened by 3 bases and J by 4 bases, with 15 bases between the two germline ends. The CDR3 spells CASSEWTLAGTEAFF. CDR3 sequence (DNA): TGTGCCAGCAGTGAGTGGACGTTAGCGGGCACTGAAGCTTTCTTT.

This clonotype was counted ten times or more. The CDR3 DNA reads TGTGCCAGCAAAACTGGAGTAGAGAGCTCCTACGAGCAGTACTTC. Translation: CASKTGVESSYEQYF. The rearrangement uses TRBV2 and TRBJ2-7; D remains ambiguous. V was shortened by 7 bases and J by 0 bases, with 16 bases between the two germline ends. The CDR3 runs to 15 residues. In germline, CDR1 is SNHLY, CDR2 FYNNEI.

V usage is TRBV6-2 or TRBV6-3 and J usage is TRBJ2-1; 7 positions agree with TRBD2. Germline CDR1 is MNHEY and CDR2 is SVGEGT. Unmatched junction bases numbered 4, after V lost 2 bases and J lost 6 bases. The CDR3 contains 14 residues. Here the CDR3 reads CASSYNGRSNEQFF. In DNA form, the CDR3 reads TGTGCCAGCAGTTACAACGGGAGGAGCAATGAGCAGTTCTTC.

In this sample, this clonotype turned up a few times. The chain recombines TRBV27 with TRBJ2-5; 14 bases agree with TRBD2. CDR1 MNHEY and CDR2 SMNVEV come from the germline V gene (reference sequence). The CDR3 loop spans 18 amino acids. Trimming took 5 bases from V and 4 from J; bases not matched to a gene: 12. The chain's CDR3 is CASSLTTGTSGSPETQYF. In DNA, the CDR3 is TGTGCCAGCAGTCTGACTACCGGGACTAGCGGGAGCCCAGAGACCCAGTACTTC.

This clonotype has ten or more counts. V and J are TRBV6-2 or TRBV6-3 and TRBJ2-1, with D perhaps TRBD1 or TRBD2 (6 bases each). Trimming stripped 6 bases from V and 5 bases from J, with 14 bases between. Germline V lookup: CDR1 MNHEY, CDR2 SVGEGT. This CDR3 has 14 amino acids. DNA for the CDR3: TGTGCCAGCAGATCTAGGAGGGGGAACAATGAGCAGTTCTTC. Translating gives CASRSRRGNNEQFF.

This clonotype was observed a few times. The CDR3 spells CASSSEFNQPQHF. The DNA of the CDR3 is TGTGCCAGCAGTTCTGAGTTCAATCAGCCCCAGCATTTT. The chain is built from TRBV12-3 or TRBV12-4 and TRBJ1-5, with D uncertain. Trimming shortened V by 4 bases and J by 3 bases, and 7 bases separated the two germline ends. The CDR3 contains 13 residues.

This clonotype was observed at least ten times. This rearrangement joins TRBV29-1 to TRBJ2-1; 9 positions match TRBD2. The CDR3 totals 16 residues. The junction had 12 bases not matched to a gene; V was cut back by 3 bases and J by 6 bases. Germline V CDR1 and CDR2: SQVTM, ANQGSEA. The CDR3 spells CSVEDGLAGWGNEQFF. In DNA form, the CDR3 reads TGCAGCGTTGAGGACGGGCTAGCGGGATGGGGCAATGAGCAGTTCTTC.

At least ten counts were recorded for this clonotype. The chain uses TRBV7-8 and TRBJ2-7; 11 bases match TRBD1. Germline CDR1 and CDR2: SGHVS and FQNEAQ. This CDR3 has 16 amino acids. J lost 7 bases, V lost 5 bases, and 13 bases had no gene match. CDR3 nucleotides: TGTGCCAGCAGCCTCAATCCGGGGACAGGGGGAAGGGAGCAGTACTTC. Translated: CASSLNPGTGGREQYF.

The sample holds many counts of this clonotype. This chain links TRBV7-8 with TRBJ2-7; D not certain. The CDR3 has 14 residues. Germline CDR1 and CDR2: SGHVS and FQNEAQ. Trimming pared 5 bases from V and 0 bases from J, leaving 11 bases between. This CDR3 is CASSQTWASYEQYF. In nucleotides, the CDR3 is TGTGCCAGCAGCCAGACCTGGGCCTCCTACGAGCAGTACTTC.

The chain recombines TRBV20-1 with TRBJ2-1; 11 bases are shared with TRBD2. The CDR3 is 18 residues long. J lost 3 bases, V lost 1 base, and 11 bases had no gene match. Germline CDR1 reads DFQATT; CDR2 reads SNEGSKA (reference sequence). In nucleotides, the CDR3 is TGCAGTGCTAGAGGTAATATTCATACTAGCGGGAGCTACAATGAGCAGTTCTTC. Translation: CSARGNIHTSGSYNEQFF.

This clonotype was recorded a few times. The rearrangement joins TRBV6-5 to TRBJ2-1; 9 bases align to TRBD2. J gave up 8 bases and V 10 bases, and 9 bases lay outside the gene matches. The CDR3 sequence is 13 residues long. Germline CDR1 MNHEY, CDR2 SVGAGI. As DNA, the CDR3 is TGTGCCACCTTAGCGGGAGTAGGGTATGAGCAGTTCTTC. It translates to CATLAGVGYEQFF.

In its sample, this clonotype was seen many times. This chain links TRBV4-1 with TRBJ1-5; no definite D call. V was pared by 1 base and J by 4 bases, with 14 bases between. CDR3 length: 16 residues. CDR1 is MGHRA and CDR2 is YSYEKL in the germline V gene. CDR3 nucleotide sequence: TGCGCCAGCAGCCAAGTTCTCGGACGGCAGAATCAGCCCCAGCATTTT. It specifies CASSQVLGRQNQPQHF.